This entry lists 13 T cell receptor beta chains sequenced from one sample in a study of T-cell memory formation after mild COVID-19 (TCRdb year 2021). The library was made by 5' RACE. TCRdb records Illumina NovaSeq 6000 as the sequencer. The public reads were reanalyzed by TCRdb: fastp trimming at Q25, MiXCR alignment, in-frame beta chains only. Rows are combined by CDR3 protein, so each entry shows the most common genes and DNA. This sample holds 310,000 or so distinct CDR3 sequences; less than 20% were observed only once. The ten largest make up more than 20% of the sample. The specimen sequenced was PBMCs or a T cell subset sorted from them (not recorded which). Receptors were obtained from a man aged 18 to 29 who had mild COVID-19 (a few samples of this study predate the infection). The sample titles of this study are shuffled in the database, so cell type and time point are left out; the donor was told from shared clones.

J is TRBJ1-2 and V is TRBV4-1; TRBD1 is a possible D gene (5 bases). Trimming pared 2 bases from V and 2 bases from J, leaving 21 bases between. The CDR3 is 18 residues long. CDR1 is MGHRA, CDR2 YSYEKL, per germline. CDR3 loop: CASSQTHPREGRNYGYTF. In nucleotides, the CDR3 is TGCGCCAGCAGCCAAACCCATCCCCGGGAGGGGCGAAACTATGGCTACACCTTC.

The chain couples TRBV20-1 to TRBJ1-3; D not certain. The CDR3 runs 13 residues. Germline V gene lookup returns CDR1 DFQATT and CDR2 SNEGSKA (reference sequence). Deletions cut 3 bases from V and 6 bases from J, with 12 bases between. The CDR3 bases are TGCAGTGCTAGGGGGAAACGCGCAAACACCATATATTTT. Translation gives CSARGKRANTIYF.

The chain combines TRBV6-2 or TRBV6-3 with TRBJ2-3, with 9 bases aligning to TRBD1. Losses at the gene ends were 3 bases for V and 1 base for J; bases not matched to a gene: 14. This CDR3 has 19 amino acids. In germline, CDR1 is MNHEY, CDR2 SVGEGT. The CDR3, as DNA: TGTGCCAGCAGTTATTCGCCTACGCACCGGGACAGGGGCACAGATACGCAGTATTTT. Translated, it gives CASSYSPTHRDRGTDTQYF.

The gene calls are TRBV6-6 and TRBJ2-7, with TRBD1 as a possible D gene (6 bases). Germline V gives CDR1 MNHNY, CDR2 SVGAGI (reference sequence). The CDR3 has 15 residues. Trimming stripped 2 bases from V and 2 bases from J, with 13 bases between. The CDR3 DNA follows: TGTGCCAGCAGTTACGGTGTAGGGGGAACCTACGAGCAGTACTTC. Its translation: CASSYGVGGTYEQYF.

The V gene is TRBV20-1, the J gene TRBJ2-3; TRBD1 matches 8 bases. V lost 5 bases, J lost 5 bases, and 12 bases stayed unmatched. The CDR3 loop spans 15 amino acids. CDR1 and CDR2 (germline): DFQATT, SNEGSKA (reference sequence). The CDR3 loop reads CSAARLGQVVDTQYF. In nucleotides, the CDR3 is TGCAGTGCTGCCCGCCTGGGACAGGTAGTAGATACGCAGTATTTT.

The rearrangement uses TRBV30 and TRBJ2-4; 8 positions match TRBD1. V lost 2 bases to trimming and J lost 8 bases; unmatched junction nucleotides: 8. Germline V lookup: CDR1 GTSNPN, CDR2 SVGIG (reference sequence). The CDR3 length is 14 residues. CDR3 amino acids: CAWSFGQGIDIQYF. The CDR3, as DNA: TGTGCCTGGAGTTTCGGACAGGGCATTGACATTCAGTACTTC.

The CDR3 nucleotides read TGTGCCAGCAGCGTCGGACAGTTGAACACTGAAGCTTTCTTT. Translating it yields CASSVGQLNTEAFF. The chain joins TRBV9 to TRBJ1-1, with D perhaps TRBD1 (6 bases). V was cut by 2 bases and J by 0 bases, with 8 bases left in between. Germline V CDR1 and CDR2: SGDLS, YYNGEE. The CDR3 is 14 amino acids.

The chain is built from TRBV7-9 and TRBJ1-2; D is unresolved. CDR3 length equals 13 residues. CDR1 is SEHNR, CDR2 FQNEAQ, per germline (reference sequence). The V end lost 5 bases, the J end lost 0 bases, and 7 bases lay between the germline ends. CDR3 DNA: TGTGCCAGCAGCGACCGCACTAACTATGGCTACACCTTC. It yields the protein CASSDRTNYGYTF.

This chain connects TRBV20-1 to TRBJ2-5; a possible D gene is TRBD1 (6 bases). The CDR3 covers 13 residues. Germline V gene sequence: CDR1 DFQATT, CDR2 SNEGSKA (reference sequence). V was clipped by 7 bases and J by 0 bases, with 12 bases between them. CDR3 DNA sequence: TGCAGTGGGAGGCAGGGGTACCAAGAGACCCAGTACTTC. This sequence encodes CSGRQGYQETQYF.

This clonotype was recorded a few times. This chain links TRBV7-2 with TRBJ2-1; D might be TRBD2 (5 bases). The V end was cut by 1 base, the J end by 4 bases, with 11 bases between. Looked up from germline, CDR1 is SGHTA and CDR2 is FQGNSA. The CDR3 loop spans 15 amino acids. The CDR3 DNA reads TGTGCCAGCAGCTTAGGCGGGTCGAAGTACAATGAGCAGTTCTTC. This codes for CASSLGGSKYNEQFF.

This clonotype appeared a few times. A much larger clone differs from this one at a single base, so this may be a read error. The V gene is TRBV4-3, the J gene TRBJ2-5; D is perhaps TRBD1 or TRBD2 (6 bases each). The CDR3 is 14 amino acids. The V gene's germline CDR1 is LGHNA and CDR2 YSLEER. Trimming took off 4 bases at V and 4 bases at J, with 13 bases between the two ends. Here the CDR3 reads CASSLKEGVETQYF. CDR3 nucleotide sequence: TGCGCCAGCAGCCTAAAGGAGGGGGTAGAGACCCAGTACTTC.

CDR3 in amino acids: CASSELGTLNTGELFF. For the CDR3, the DNA is TGTGCCAGCAGTGAATTGGGGACACTAAACACCGGGGAGCTGTTTTTT. The chain uses TRBV25-1 and TRBJ2-2; perhaps TRBD1 as D (6 bases). In germline, CDR1 is MGHDK, CDR2 SYGVNS. The CDR3 is made up of 16 amino acids. V was clipped by 1 base and J by 2 bases, with 11 bases between them.

The genes are TRBV29-1 and TRBJ2-5; 8 bases align to TRBD2. Germline CDR1 SQVTM, CDR2 ANQGSEA. V gave up 3 bases and J gave up 1 base; unmatched junction bases: 7. The CDR3 contains 15 residues. As DNA, the CDR3 is TGCAGCGTTGATATTGTCGGGGGGGCCCAAGAGACCCAGTACTTC. Protein sequence: CSVDIVGGAQETQYF.